The 21 T cell receptor beta chains presented below share a single source sample, sequenced in a study of shared clonotypes between healthy human individuals. Only CD45RO-negative cells positively selected for CCR7 counted as naive CD8 cells, so terminally differentiated effector memory CD45RA+ cells were excluded. The repertoire was sequenced with immunoSEQ multiplex PCR; TCRdb's copy has only in-frame clones and lacks some. The sample records millions of clones, 93% being singletons. Material for sequencing was naive CD8+ T cells from PBMCs. The receptor source for this set is a man aged 18-30 years in good health. Some clones in this sample may be carry-over from other donors' samples.

The V gene is TRBV9, the J gene TRBJ1-2, with 10 nucleotides matching TRBD1. Losses at the gene ends were 0 bases for V and 4 bases for J; bases not matched to a gene: 6. The CDR3 sequence is 16 residues long. Germline V gene lookup returns CDR1 SGDLS and CDR2 YYNGEE. The CDR3 reads CASSVGGGDRGYGYTF. CDR3 in DNA: TGTGCCAGCAGCGTAGGAGGTGGGGACAGGGGCTATGGCTACACCTTC.

In this sample, this clone turned up once. The V and J genes are TRBV4-2 and TRBJ2-1; the D gene is possibly TRBD2 (6 bases). Germline V gene data show CDR1 as LGHNA and CDR2 as YNFKEQ. The CDR3 is made up of 16 amino acids. V shed 4 bases and J shed 7 bases, with 20 bases lying between them. The CDR3 DNA sequence: TGTGCCAGCAGCCGTCTTAGGGGCAGTCGGGGGAATGAGCAGTTCTTC. It codes for CASSRLRGSRGNEQFF.

J is TRBJ1-2 and V is TRBV6-5; tentatively, D is TRBD1 (5 bases). Germline loops: CDR1 MNHEY, CDR2 SVGAGI. Trimming shortened V by 6 bases and J by 6 bases, and 8 bases separated the two germline ends. The CDR3 is made up of 11 amino acids. CDR3 bases: TGTGCCAGCAGGTTGGGGGATGGCTACACCTTC. Translating gives CASRLGDGYTF.

This sequence joins TRBV7-9 and TRBJ2-3; D is unclear. CDR1 is SEHNR and CDR2 is FQNEAQ in the germline V gene (reference sequence). The CDR3 loop spans 11 amino acids. Trimming cost V 11 bases and J 3 bases, with 9 bases left between them. CDR3 region: CASRLTDTQYF. CDR3 coding DNA: TGTGCCTCACGACTGACAGATACGCAGTATTTT.

This chain connects TRBV9 to TRBJ1-1; D unclear. V was pared by 3 bases and J by 2 bases, with 14 bases between. This CDR3 is built from 15 residues. Germline loops: CDR1 SGDLS, CDR2 YYNGEE. CDR3 sequence: CASSAPQGPNTEAFF. Written as DNA, the CDR3 is TGTGCCAGCAGCGCACCCCAAGGTCCCAACACTGAAGCTTTCTTT.

The rearrangement joins TRBV25-1 to TRBJ1-1, with D possibly being TRBD1 (5 bases). This CDR3 has 13 amino acids. Germline V gene lookup returns CDR1 MGHDK and CDR2 SYGVNS. V was clipped by 6 bases and J by 0 bases, with 8 bases between them. CDR3 amino acids: CASREGMNTEAFF. The CDR3 nucleotides read TGTGCCAGCAGGGAGGGGATGAACACTGAAGCTTTCTTT.

This chain joins TRBV10-3 and TRBJ2-7; no firm D call. Germline V CDR1 and CDR2: ENHRY, SYGVKD. Trimming took 6 bases from V and 7 from J, leaving 13 bases between them. The CDR3 spans 12 residues. CDR3 loop: CAISDLSREQYF. The CDR3 DNA follows: TGTGCCATCAGCGACCTTTCAAGAGAGCAGTACTTC.

This chain uses TRBV30 with TRBJ1-2; TRBD1 might be the D (5 bases). Trimming stripped 0 bases from V and 5 bases from J, with 10 bases between. This CDR3 has 13 residues. Germline CDR1 and CDR2: GTSNPN and SVGIG (reference sequence). In nucleotides, the CDR3 is TGTGCCTGGAGTGTCATGGGGGGATATGGCTACACCTTC. Translating gives CAWSVMGGYGYTF. The full variable domain, rest sourced from reference TRBV30 and TRBJ1-2, is SQTIHQWPATLVQPVGSPLSLECTVEGTSNPNLYWYRQAAGRGLQLLFYSVGIGQISSEVPQNLSASRPQDRQFILSSKKLLLSDSGFYLCAWSVMGGYGYTFGSGTRLTVV.

The chain recombines TRBV4-1 with TRBJ1-2; D might be TRBD1 (5 bases). The CDR3 contains 17 residues. Germline assignment: CDR1 MGHRA and CDR2 YSYEKL. The germline V and J ends were trimmed by 1 base and 0 bases, with 15 bases remaining between them. The CDR3 loop reads CASSQVIRTNPNYGYTF. CDR3 coding DNA: TGCGCCAGCAGCCAAGTTATTCGGACAAATCCTAACTATGGCTACACCTTC.

This chain links TRBV7-9 with TRBJ1-1; maybe TRBD1 (6 bases). Trimming stripped 5 bases from V and 2 bases from J, with 18 bases between. CDR1 is SEHNR, CDR2 FQNEAQ, per germline (reference sequence). The CDR3 consists of 16 residues. The CDR3 protein is CASSLGVGGANTEAFF. DNA for the CDR3: TGTGCCAGCAGCCTGGGGGTCGGGGGCGCTAACACTGAAGCTTTCTTT.

This chain links TRBV29-1 with TRBJ1-2; possible D gene TRBD1, 5 bases. The CDR3 loop spans 13 amino acids. Germline V lookup: CDR1 SQVTM, CDR2 ANQGSEA. Deletions cut 3 bases from V and 7 bases from J, with 15 bases between. In DNA, the CDR3 is TGCAGCGTTGACTCGGACGGGACGGGTGGCTACACCTTC. As protein: CSVDSDGTGGYTF.

CDR3 region: CSARDKDGYTF. DNA for the CDR3: TGCAGTGCTAGAGATAAGGATGGCTACACCTTC. This chain uses TRBV20-1 with TRBJ1-2; unclear D gene. V dropped 0 bases and J dropped 6 bases, with 5 bases sitting between them. The V gene's germline CDR1 is DFQATT and CDR2 SNEGSKA (reference sequence). The CDR3 covers 11 residues.

V and J are TRBV6-5 and TRBJ2-7, with 8 bases matching TRBD2. The germline V gene has CDR1 MNHEY and CDR2 SVGAGI. CDR3 length equals 15 residues. Trimming cost V 4 bases and J 3 bases; bases outside gene matches: 8. The CDR3 here is CASSSPREGLYEQYF. The CDR3 DNA reads as TGTGCCAGCAGTTCCCCTCGGGAGGGCCTCTACGAGCAGTACTTC.

The J gene is TRBJ1-2, the V gene TRBV9, with 10 nucleotides matching TRBD1. CDR1 SGDLS and CDR2 YYNGEE come from the germline V gene. Unmatched junction bases numbered 9, after V lost 4 bases and J lost 6 bases. This CDR3 is 15 amino acids long. CDR3 nucleotide sequence: TGTGCCAGCAGCATCGGGACAGGGGTTGGGGATGGCTACACCTTC. This translates into CASSIGTGVGDGYTF.

The rearrangement links TRBV7-2 to TRBJ1-1; possible D gene TRBD1, 6 bases. V lost 5 bases to trimming and J lost 4 bases, with 20 bases between them. This CDR3 region has 16 residues. Germline values: CDR1 SGHTA, CDR2 FQGNSA. The CDR3 is CASSIRGRGAFTEAFF. The DNA for the CDR3 is TGTGCCAGCAGCATCCGCGGGCGGGGGGCGTTCACTGAAGCTTTCTTT.

V is TRBV7-9 and J is TRBJ1-1; TRBD1 matches at 8 bases. The CDR3 runs 16 residues. The germline V gene has CDR1 SEHNR and CDR2 FQNEAQ (reference sequence). Germline trimming cut 2 bases from V and 5 bases from J; bases unmatched to any gene: 10. CDR3 nucleotides: TGTGCCAGCAGCTTACTACGGACAGGGAGGGAGACTGAAGCTTTCTTT. Its protein is CASSLLRTGRETEAFF.

The chain is built from TRBV10-3 and TRBJ1-5; D gene unclear. The ends were cut back, 2 bases at V and 0 bases at J, with 8 bases in the middle. Germline CDR1 is ENHRY and CDR2 is SYGVKD. The CDR3 is made up of 15 amino acids. Written as DNA, the CDR3 is TGTGCCATCAGTGAGGGGCTTTATAGCAATCAGCCCCAGCATTTT. Translating gives CAISEGLYSNQPQHF.

CDR3 protein: CASSQVRAPSYEQYF. As DNA, the CDR3 is TGCGCCAGCAGCCAAGTCCGGGCCCCGTCCTACGAGCAGTACTTC. The chain links TRBV4-1 to TRBJ2-7; D uncertain. From germline, CDR1 is MGHRA and CDR2 YSYEKL. V gave up 1 base and J gave up 1 base, with 11 bases separating them. This CDR3 comprises 15 residues.

This chain links TRBV9 with TRBJ2-2; TRBD1 is a possible D gene (6 bases). This CDR3 region has 13 residues. Trimming removed 5 bases from V and 1 base from J, with 6 bases in between. CDR1 and CDR2 from the germline V gene are SGDLS and YYNGEE. Here the CDR3 reads CASRTGNTGELFF. The CDR3 bases are TGTGCCAGCAGGACAGGGAACACCGGGGAGCTGTTTTTT.

This clone came up once. This rearrangement joins TRBV5-4 to TRBJ2-2, with no clear D. The V gene's germline CDR1 is SGHNT and CDR2 YYREEE (reference sequence). Deletions cut 1 base from V and 8 bases from J, with 9 bases between. The CDR3 sequence is 13 residues long. The CDR3 sequence is CASSLWFGGELFF. The CDR3 DNA reads as TGTGCCAGCAGCTTGTGGTTTGGGGGGGAGCTGTTTTTT.

The chain uses TRBV5-5 and TRBJ1-5; the match to TRBD1 covers 8 bases. CDR1 and CDR2 (germline): SGHKS, YYEKEE (reference sequence). V trimming: 2 bases; J trimming: 5 bases; junction bases outside the gene matches: 6. This CDR3 region has 15 residues. The CDR3 region has the DNA TGTGCCAGCAGCTTCGACAGGGGATTTCATCAGCCCCAGCATTTT. Translation: CASSFDRGFHQPQHF. Full variable domain (outside the CDR3, taken from reference TRBV5-5 and TRBJ1-5): DAGVTQSPTHLIKTRGQQVTLRCSPISGHKSVSWYQQVLGQGPQFIFQYYEKEERGRGNFPDRFSARQFPNYSSELNVNALLLGDSALYLCASSFDRGFHQPQHFGDGTRLSIL.